The next 28 T cell receptor beta chains were all read from a single sample in a study of blood T cell repertoires in COVID-19. Generated by immunoSEQ multiplex PCR, the TCRdb table keeps only in-frame clones and is missing some. The sample includes about 300,000 clones, 65% to 90% seen only once; the top ten take about 10%. Sequenced sample: PBMCs or T cells enriched from blood (not recorded which). All receptors derive from a young woman who had recovered from COVID-19.

The chain couples TRBV5-1 to TRBJ2-1; 11 bases map to TRBD2. Germline CDR1 SGHRS, CDR2 YFSETQ. V was pared by 6 bases and J by 9 bases, with 11 bases of the junction left unmatched. This CDR3 has 15 amino acids. The CDR3 DNA sequence: TGCGCCAGCATCCTCCTAGCGGGAGGAACGGGTGAGCAGTTCTTC. Its translation is CASILLAGGTGEQFF. Using reference TRBV5-1 and TRBJ2-1 for the parts outside the CDR3, the full variable domain is KAGVTQTPRYLIKTRGQQVTLSCSPISGHRSVSWYQQTPGQGLQFLFEYFSETQRNKGNFPGRFSGRQFSNSRSEMNVSTLELGDSALYLCASILLAGGTGEQFFGPGTRLTVL.

In its sample, this clone was seen many times. V gene TRBV3-1 (or the pseudogene TRBV3-2) combines with J gene TRBJ2-7, with 11 bases fitting TRBD2. The germline V gene has CDR1 LGHDT and CDR2 YNNKEL (reference sequence). The CDR3 consists of 16 residues. Trimming cost V 4 bases and J 2 bases; bases outside gene matches: 7. CDR3 DNA sequence: TGTGCCAGCAGCCCCCAGGGGACTAGCGGTCCCTACGAGCAGTACTTC. Protein sequence: CASSPQGTSGPYEQYF.

V usage is TRBV28 and J usage is TRBJ1-2; TRBD1 aligns across 8 bases. V lost 6 bases, J lost 4 bases, and 7 bases stayed unmatched. This CDR3 contains 14 residues. The V gene's germline CDR1 is MDHEN and CDR2 SYDVKM. For the CDR3, the DNA is TGTGCCAGCAGCAAAGGACAGGGACCCTATGGCTACACCTTC. Translating gives CASSKGQGPYGYTF.

DNA of the CDR3: TGCGCCAGCAGCGTTCTACCAGGAAAGAACACTGAAGCTTTCTTT. This translates into CASSVLPGKNTEAFF. The chain links TRBV5-1 to TRBJ1-1, with no clear D. Trimming took 4 bases from V and 1 from J, leaving 14 bases between them. Germline V gene sequence: CDR1 SGHRS, CDR2 YFSETQ. The CDR3 totals 15 residues.

This sequence joins TRBV27 and TRBJ1-1; a possible D gene is TRBD1 (5 bases). The CDR3 is made up of 14 amino acids. Per the germline V gene, CDR1 is MNHEY and CDR2 is SMNVEV (reference sequence). V was cut by 5 bases and J by 6 bases, with 16 bases left in between. The CDR3 DNA reads as TGTGCCAGCAGTCCCTCCCAGGGTTTGGCTGAAGCTTTCTTT. Its translation: CASSPSQGLAEAFF.

The V gene is TRBV4-1, the J gene TRBJ1-4; D possibly corresponds to TRBD1 (6 bases). The CDR3 covers 15 residues. Between the trimmed V and J ends, which lost 4 bases and 5 bases, there was a span of 14 bases. CDR1 and CDR2 (germline): MGHRA, YSYEKL. The CDR3 bases are TGCGCCAGCAGCCCTACAGGGAATGGGAATGAAAAACTGTTTTTT. This gives the protein CASSPTGNGNEKLFF.

The rearrangement uses TRBV7-9 and TRBJ2-1; 7 nucleotides line up with TRBD2. J gave up 15 bases and V 4 bases, and 12 bases lay outside the gene matches. Per germline, CDR1 SEHNR and CDR2 FQNEAQ (reference sequence). The CDR3 contains 13 residues. The DNA of the CDR3 is TGTGCCAGCAGCTCTCGCTCGGACCCGGGGGGGTTCTTC. It specifies CASSSRSDPGGFF.

J is TRBJ1-1 and V is TRBV10-3, with D possibly matching TRBD1 (6 bases). Germline CDR1 and CDR2: ENHRY and SYGVKD. The V gene lost 5 bases and the J gene lost 5 bases, with 15 bases spanning the gap. This CDR3 has 14 amino acids. CDR3: CAISSLQGSTEAFF. Written as DNA, the CDR3 is TGTGCCATCAGTTCACTACAGGGCTCGACTGAAGCTTTCTTT.

The chain links TRBV15 to TRBJ2-2, with 10 nucleotides matching TRBD2. Germline loops: CDR1 LNHNV, CDR2 YYDKDF (reference sequence). J lost 4 bases, V lost 5 bases, and 4 bases had no gene match. CDR3 length: 15 residues. CDR3 loop: CATSSRLAGTGELFF. CDR3 nucleotides: TGTGCCACCAGCTCCCGACTAGCGGGCACCGGGGAGCTGTTTTTT.

The chain joins TRBV5-4 to TRBJ2-1, with D possibly being TRBD1 (5 bases). Germline lookup yields CDR1 SGHNT and CDR2 YYREEE (reference sequence). Trimming pared 3 bases from V and 0 bases from J, leaving 13 bases between. This CDR3 contains 16 residues. The CDR3 sequence: CASSSTGSSSYNEQFF. CDR3 coding DNA: TGTGCCAGCAGCTCCACAGGTTCTAGCTCCTACAATGAGCAGTTCTTC.

This chain links TRBV30 with TRBJ1-6; D is uncertain. The CDR3 extends over 13 amino acids. Between the trimmed V and J ends, which lost 6 bases and 15 bases, there was a span of 21 bases. From germline, CDR1 is GTSNPN and CDR2 SVGIG (reference sequence). CDR3 bases: TGTGCCTGCTCGGAACCCTTAACTAGACGCCTCCACTTT. This sequence encodes CACSEPLTRRLHF. Based on the CDR3 plus reference TRBV30 and TRBJ1-6, the full variable domain is SQTIHQWPATLVQPVGSPLSLECTVEGTSNPNLYWYRQAAGRGLQLLFYSVGIGQISSEVPQNLSASRPQDRQFILSSKKLLLSDSGFYLCACSEPLTRRLHFGNGTRLTVT.

The chain recombines TRBV19 with TRBJ2-2; a possible D gene is TRBD1 (5 bases). Germline V CDR1 and CDR2: LNHDA, SQIVND (reference sequence). Deletions cut 5 bases from V and 4 bases from J, with 11 bases between. The CDR3 consists of 14 residues. The CDR3 DNA sequence: TGTGCCAGTAGTTTTCAGGGTAGCACCGGGGAGCTGTTTTTT. Residues: CASSFQGSTGELFF.

This chain uses TRBV7-3 with TRBJ1-1, with D unclear. CDR1 and CDR2 from the germline V gene are SGHTA and FQGTGA. This CDR3 region has 14 residues. V was trimmed by 3 bases and J by 0 bases, leaving 8 bases between them. The CDR3 nucleotides are TGTGCCAGCAGCTTGTCGGGTTTGAACACTGAAGCTTTCTTT. It translates to CASSLSGLNTEAFF.

This chain uses TRBV9 with TRBJ2-7; 8 bases fit TRBD1. This CDR3 comprises 14 residues. V lost 0 bases and J lost 5; bases outside the gene matches: 4. The germline V gene has CDR1 SGDLS and CDR2 YYNGEE. The CDR3 DNA reads as TGTGCCAGCAGCGTAGCTCTCAGGGGGCACGAGCAGTACTTC. This sequence encodes CASSVALRGHEQYF.

The CDR3 DNA is TGTGCCAGTACCCAGGGGGTGGCGACAGGGCCCCAGCATTTT. Translation gives CASTQGVATGPQHF. The J gene is TRBJ1-5, the V gene TRBV19, with TRBD1 identical over 7 bases. The length of the CDR3 is 14 residues. J was trimmed by 9 bases and V by 7 bases; bases with no gene match: 12. Germline values: CDR1 LNHDA, CDR2 SQIVND (reference sequence).

About this clone itself: This specimen includes other DNA sequences encoding the same CDR3. This rearrangement joins TRBV7-3 to TRBJ1-5; the D is unclear. The CDR3 contains 13 residues. Deletions cut 0 bases from V and 5 bases from J, with 5 bases between. CDR1 SGHTA and CDR2 FQGTGA come from the germline V gene. CDR3 amino acids: CASSLTADQPQHF. DNA for the CDR3: TGTGCCAGCAGCTTAACAGCGGATCAGCCCCAGCATTTT.

The chain uses TRBV28 and TRBJ1-1, with 7 positions matching TRBD1. CDR1 and CDR2 (germline): MDHEN, SYDVKM. The CDR3 length is 15 residues. Trimming removed 3 bases from V and 8 bases from J; junction bases left unmatched: 12. CDR3 bases: TGTGCCAGCAGTTTTAGGGGGCATATGGCTCTCGAAGCTTTCTTT. Translating it yields CASSFRGHMALEAFF.

V is TRBV6-5 and J is TRBJ2-2, with D maybe TRBD1 (5 bases). The V and J ends lost 7 bases and 5 bases respectively, with 14 bases between them. The CDR3 totals 14 residues. CDR1 MNHEY and CDR2 SVGAGI come from the germline V gene. This CDR3 is CASNVGVGTGELFF. DNA for the CDR3: TGTGCCAGCAACGTAGGGGTAGGGACCGGGGAGCTGTTTTTT.

The chain links TRBV12-3 or TRBV12-4 to TRBJ2-3; D is unclear. This CDR3 comprises 13 residues. V gave up 7 bases and J gave up 4 bases, with 12 bases separating them. In nucleotides, the CDR3 is TGTGCCAGCACCACTGAGCCCGCAGATACGCAGTATTTT. This sequence encodes CASTTEPADTQYF.

This sequence joins TRBV30 and TRBJ1-1; D remains unclear. The ends were cut back, 7 bases at V and 1 base at J, with 16 bases in the middle. Germline CDR1 is GTSNPN and CDR2 is SVGIG (reference sequence). This CDR3 has 14 amino acids. The CDR3 loop reads CASYYSARNTEAFF. The CDR3 coding sequence is TGTGCCTCATACTATAGCGCAAGGAACACTGAAGCTTTCTTT. The whole variable domain, remainder taken from reference TRBV30 and TRBJ1-1, is SQTIHQWPATLVQPVGSPLSLECTVEGTSNPNLYWYRQAAGRGLQLLFYSVGIGQISSEVPQNLSASRPQDRQFILSSKKLLLSDSGFYLCASYYSARNTEAFFGQGTRLTVV.

A single count supports this clone. This chain links TRBV30 with TRBJ2-2; possible D gene TRBD1, 6 bases. This CDR3 contains 13 residues. Germline assignment: CDR1 GTSNPN and CDR2 SVGIG (reference sequence). V gave up 4 bases and J gave up 1 base, with 7 bases separating them. CDR3 DNA sequence: TGTGCCTGGACGGGACAGAACACCGGGGAGCTGTTTTTT. This translates into CAWTGQNTGELFF.

The chain is built from TRBV9 and TRBJ1-2, with D possibly TRBD1 on 5 matching bases. Germline values: CDR1 SGDLS, CDR2 YYNGEE. This CDR3 has 15 amino acids. V was clipped by 4 bases and J by 5 bases, with 18 bases between them. CDR3 DNA sequence: TGTGCCAGCAGCCCACAAGGGGCGGAGGGGTATGGCTACACCTTC. It is translated as CASSPQGAEGYGYTF. Using reference TRBV9 and TRBJ1-2 for the parts outside the CDR3, the full variable domain is DSGVTQTPKHLITATGQRVTLRCSPRSGDLSVYWYQQSLDQGLQFLIQYYNGEERAKGNILERFSAQQFPDLHSELNLSSLELGDSALYFCASSPQGAEGYGYTFGSGTRLTVV.

This clone was counted a single time. The chain uses TRBV28 and TRBJ1-4, with a possible D match to TRBD1 (6 bases). The germline V and J ends were trimmed by 6 bases and 10 bases, with 18 bases remaining between them. Looked up from germline, CDR1 is MDHEN and CDR2 is SYDVKM. The CDR3 loop spans 14 amino acids. CDR3 in DNA: TGTGCCAGCAGCCAGACAGGAGGGGGGGGAAAACTGTTTTTT. It translates to CASSQTGGGGKLFF.

The rearrangement uses TRBV19 and TRBJ1-4; 7 positions agree with TRBD1. CDR3 length equals 15 residues. The J segment lost 6 bases and the V segment lost 5 bases, leaving 9 bases of the junction unmatched. Germline loops: CDR1 LNHDA, CDR2 SQIVND (reference sequence). For the CDR3, the DNA is TGTGCCAGTAGTGCTCACGACAGGGCTGATGAAAAACTGTTTTTT. Protein: CASSAHDRADEKLFF.

This clone has more than one count but fewer than ten. The J gene is TRBJ1-2, the V gene TRBV15, with D perhaps matching TRBD1 (6 bases). Trimming stripped 0 bases from V and 7 bases from J, with 18 bases between. The CDR3 sequence is 16 residues long. In germline, CDR1 is LNHNV, CDR2 YYDKDF (reference sequence). The CDR3 DNA reads TGTGCCACCAGCAGAGATATCACAGGGAAGTCCCTTGGCTACACCTTC. It translates to CATSRDITGKSLGYTF.

There are a few counts of this clone. This chain uses TRBV19 with TRBJ1-1; D unclear. Germline V gives CDR1 LNHDA, CDR2 SQIVND (reference sequence). There are 12 residues in the CDR3. V gave up 6 bases and J gave up 1 base, with 6 bases separating them. CDR3 nucleotides: TGTGCCAGTAGGATCGGGAACACTGAAGCTTTCTTT. It yields the protein CASRIGNTEAFF.

J is TRBJ1-1 and V is TRBV4-2; TRBD1 agrees at 9 bases. CDR1 is LGHNA, CDR2 YNFKEQ, per germline. CDR3 length equals 15 residues. The V and J ends lost 6 bases and 1 base, in that order; junction bases with no gene match: 6. The CDR3: CASRDRGRRNTEAFF. CDR3 in DNA: TGTGCCAGCAGGGACAGGGGAAGACGGAACACTGAAGCTTTCTTT.

The CDR3 DNA is TGTGCCAGCACTTCGGACAGGGGGAACACTGAAGCTTTCTTT. It encodes CASTSDRGNTEAFF. The rearrangement joins TRBV6-5 to TRBJ1-1, with TRBD1 matching 9 bases. With V trimmed by 7 bases and J by 1 base, 4 bases remained unmatched. Germline values: CDR1 MNHEY, CDR2 SVGAGI. This CDR3 region has 14 residues.